A single sample gave rise to the 7 T cell receptor beta chains below, sequenced in a study of T and B cells in COVID-19 patients. TRB was amplified from roughly 250-500 ng of blood genomic DNA. BIOMED2 TRB-A/B primer pools were used in multiplex TRB PCR. TCRdb re-analysed the multiplex PCR reads in MiXCR, keeping a single row per CDR3 protein. The sample holds 2,500 or so distinct CDR3 sequences; less than 25% are singletons and the top ten take 70%. The sequencing input was blood. The receptors shown here come from a human donor with active COVID-19.

This clonotype was observed at least ten times. The chain combines TRBV27 with TRBJ2-7; D perhaps matches TRBD2 (6 bases). This CDR3 contains 17 residues. V was trimmed by 6 bases and J by 4 bases, leaving 25 bases between them. The germline V gene encodes CDR1 MNHEY and CDR2 SMNVEV (reference sequence). Written as DNA, the CDR3 is TGTGCCAGCAGCCCCACCAACCCCTCGGGAGTGGCGTACGAGCAGTACTTC. Translation gives CASSPTNPSGVAYEQYF.

In this sample, this clonotype turned up many times. V usage is TRBV6-2 or TRBV6-3 and J usage is TRBJ2-5; D gene unclear. Germline V gives CDR1 MNHEY, CDR2 SVGEGT. Trimming removed 0 bases at V and 4 bases at J, with 9 bases between. The CDR3 is made up of 14 amino acids. CDR3 nucleotide sequence: TGTGCCAGCAGTTACTCGATATTACGAGAGACCCAGTACTTC. This encodes CASSYSILRETQYF.

The chain couples TRBV7-9 to TRBJ1-6; D may be TRBD1 (6 bases). Germline CDR1 reads SEHNR; CDR2 reads FQNEAQ (reference sequence). Between the trimmed V and J ends, which lost 10 bases and 7 bases, there was a span of 14 bases. The CDR3 length is 13 residues. This CDR3 is CATHEDRNSPLHF. CDR3 DNA: TGTGCCACTCACGAAGACAGGAATTCACCCCTCCACTTT.

This clonotype was counted a few times. V and J are TRBV6-2 or TRBV6-3 and TRBJ1-1; a weak D match, TRBD1 (6 bases). The CDR3 has 14 residues. The germline gives CDR1 MNHEY, CDR2 SVGEGT. Trimming cost V 8 bases and J 4 bases, with 17 bases left between them. This CDR3 reads CASGIKGGTTEAFF. In DNA form, the CDR3 reads TGTGCCAGCGGGATCAAGGGGGGTACCACTGAAGCTTTCTTT.

Written as DNA, the CDR3 is TGTGCCAGCAGTTATACTGGGGCAGATACGCAGTATTTT. It is translated as CASSYTGADTQYF. V and J are TRBV6-5 and TRBJ2-3, with D unclear. The CDR3 has 13 residues. Trimming shortened V by 3 bases and J by 4 bases, and 8 bases separated the two germline ends. The germline CDR1 and CDR2 sequences are MNHEY and SVGAGI.

The chain is built from TRBV11-2 and TRBJ2-7; TRBD2 agrees at 7 bases. The CDR3 runs 13 residues. CDR1 is SGHAT, CDR2 FQNNGV, per germline. The V gene end was trimmed by 3 bases and the J gene end by 5 bases; junction bases not matched to a gene: 4. CDR3 in DNA: TGTGCCAGCAGCTTCGCGGGAGTGGACGAGCAGTACTTC. Protein: CASSFAGVDEQYF.

This clonotype was seen at least ten times. The rearrangement links TRBV27 to TRBJ2-1; perhaps D is TRBD1 or TRBD2 (6 bases each). The CDR3 extends over 18 amino acids. V gave up 0 bases and J gave up 0 bases, with 15 bases separating them. Germline CDR1 MNHEY, CDR2 SMNVEV (reference sequence). The CDR3 sequence: CASSLSRRGSTSYNEQFF. Written as DNA, the CDR3 is TGTGCCAGCAGTTTATCGCGGAGGGGGTCGACCTCCTACAATGAGCAGTTCTTC.